The 10 T cell receptor beta chains listed next were all sequenced from one sample in a study of T cells after yellow fever vaccination (dated by TCRdb to the late 2010s). The library relied on 5' RACE. Instrument used: Illumina HiSeq 2500. TCRdb trimmed the raw reads at Q25, called clones with MiXCR and kept productive beta chains. Records with the same CDR3 protein are collapsed into one entry carrying the most frequent genes and DNA. In this sample the table shows 500,000 to 650,000 distinct CDR3 sequences, 13% of which occur a single time. Clones ranked in the top ten supply over 12% of the sample. The treatment or condition label, as the study defines it: live attenuated yellow fever vaccine strain. The sample was PBMCs, taken on the day of the yellow fever booster vaccination. The origin of the receptors is a man under 40 who received the YFV17D yellow fever vaccine.

This rearrangement joins TRBV28 to TRBJ1-6; D possibly corresponds to TRBD1 (6 bases). The length of the CDR3 is 14 residues. CDR1 is MDHEN, CDR2 SYDVKM, per germline. The V gene lost 5 bases and the J gene lost 10 bases, with 15 bases spanning the gap. CDR3 sequence: CASSPPVRGSPLHF. The DNA for the CDR3 is TGTGCCAGCAGTCCACCCGTCAGGGGATCACCCCTCCACTTT.

The CDR3 nucleotides are TGTGCCAGCAGTGAATATTCGCAAACGCTAGCCAAAAACATTCAGTACTTC. It specifies CASSEYSQTLAKNIQYF. The rearrangement uses TRBV25-1 and TRBJ2-4; D call uncertain. V lost 0 bases and J 0 bases, leaving 12 bases between the germline ends. Germline lookup yields CDR1 MGHDK and CDR2 SYGVNS. The CDR3 has 17 residues.

Only a few counts were recorded for this clonotype. This rearrangement joins TRBV20-1 to TRBJ2-7; tentative D call: TRBD2 (5 bases). Germline V CDR1 and CDR2: DFQATT, SNEGSKA (reference sequence). The CDR3 sequence is 14 residues long. V dropped 1 base and J dropped 0 bases, with 10 bases sitting between them. The CDR3 DNA reads as TGCAGTGCTAGAGGCCTGACTAACTCCTACGAGCAGTACTTC. It is translated as CSARGLTNSYEQYF.

The chain couples TRBV20-1 to TRBJ1-3; 11 nucleotides match TRBD1. The CDR3 has 15 amino acids. Trimming cost V 3 bases and J 3 bases; bases outside gene matches: 4. The germline gives CDR1 DFQATT, CDR2 SNEGSKA (reference sequence). The CDR3: CSARTGTGGGNTIYF. The DNA for the CDR3 is TGCAGTGCTAGGACCGGGACAGGGGGTGGAAACACCATATATTTT.

The J gene is TRBJ2-7, the V gene TRBV11-2, with 11 bases matching TRBD1. V lost 5 bases and J lost 7; bases outside the gene matches: 7. CDR3 size: 14 residues. Germline-derived CDR1 and CDR2 are SGHAT and FQNNGV. CDR3 nucleotide sequence: TGTGCCAGCAGCCATGGACAGGGGGCGGAGGAGCAGTACTTC. It specifies CASSHGQGAEEQYF.

There are a few counts of this clonotype. This sequence joins TRBV6-6 and TRBJ1-2; D is unresolved. The CDR3 has 12 amino acids. Trimming took off 6 bases at V and 4 bases at J, with 9 bases between the two ends. Germline CDR1 is MNHNY and CDR2 is SVGAGI (reference sequence). The CDR3 DNA follows: TGTGCCAGCAGCCAGGCTGTCTATGGCTACACCTTC. Translated, it gives CASSQAVYGYTF.

Only a few counts were recorded for this clonotype. CDR3 nucleotide sequence: TGTGCCAGCAGCTCCAAGCGGGAGGGCCGAGAAGAGACCCAGTACTTC. It is translated as CASSSKREGREETQYF. The chain uses TRBV5-4 and TRBJ2-5, with 10 bases fitting TRBD2. The V segment lost 3 bases and the J segment 3 bases; nucleotides outside the gene matches: 8. This CDR3 spans 16 amino acids. Germline CDR1 reads SGHNT; CDR2 reads YYREEE (reference sequence).

The CDR3 here is CASSLDDYTYEQYF. In DNA, the CDR3 is TGCGCCAGCAGCTTGGATGACTATACCTACGAGCAGTACTTC. The rearrangement links TRBV5-1 to TRBJ2-7, with D perhaps TRBD2 (5 bases). This CDR3 contains 14 residues. Per germline, CDR1 SGHRS and CDR2 YFSETQ. V shed 0 bases and J shed 2 bases, with 9 bases lying between them.

The V gene is TRBV6-5, the J gene TRBJ2-1; D perhaps matches TRBD1 (6 bases). Trimming cost V 2 bases and J 4 bases, with 9 bases left between them. This CDR3 has 14 residues. Germline V lookup: CDR1 MNHEY, CDR2 SVGAGI. DNA for the CDR3: TGTGCCAGCAGTTACCAGGGGCCTTACAATGAGCAGTTCTTC. It translates to CASSYQGPYNEQFF.

This clonotype was seen ten or more times. V and J are TRBV20-1 and TRBJ1-1, with no clear D. CDR1 DFQATT and CDR2 SNEGSKA come from the germline V gene (reference sequence). V lost 2 bases and J lost 8, with 6 bases in between. This CDR3 region has 10 residues. Here the CDR3 reads CSARRGEAFF. The CDR3 bases are TGCAGTGCTAGACGCGGGGAAGCTTTCTTT.